This TCR beta chain was identified during a study of CD8 T cells in ankylosing spondylitis. The sample holds many counts of this clonotype. Its antigen remains unidentified. Quantitative barcoded 5'-RACE was used to prepare TCR beta libraries. TCRdb reanalysed the 5' RACE reads using MiXCR and keeps one entry per CDR3 protein. The sample yields a few hundred thousand distinct CDR3 sequences, approximately 20% seen once. The V gene's germline CDR1 is LGHNA and CDR2 YSLEER. This CDR3 contains 16 residues. V shed 5 bases and J shed 9 bases, with 20 bases lying between them. Points from the study as a whole: In peripheral blood, disease-linked CD8+ clones occurred at relatively low frequencies. Reportedly, disease-linked clones are significantly enriched in ankylosing spondylitis patients' matched synovial fluid. In the blood and synovial fluid of reactive arthritis, some motif variants had been previously reported. Seemingly distinctive of ankylosing spondylitis blood was a TCR beta motif formed by eight highly homologous variants.

Sequencing used blood, either unsorted or a sorted T cell fraction (not recorded which). The gene calls are TRBV4-3 and TRBJ1-6; TRBD1 is a possible D gene (6 bases). This TCR was recovered from a male donor with ankylosing spondylitis. The CDR3 DNA reads as TGCGCCAGCAGCTCGGGAGCAGGACAGCGTTTTTCACCCCTCCACTTT. Translating gives CASSSGAGQRFSPLHF.